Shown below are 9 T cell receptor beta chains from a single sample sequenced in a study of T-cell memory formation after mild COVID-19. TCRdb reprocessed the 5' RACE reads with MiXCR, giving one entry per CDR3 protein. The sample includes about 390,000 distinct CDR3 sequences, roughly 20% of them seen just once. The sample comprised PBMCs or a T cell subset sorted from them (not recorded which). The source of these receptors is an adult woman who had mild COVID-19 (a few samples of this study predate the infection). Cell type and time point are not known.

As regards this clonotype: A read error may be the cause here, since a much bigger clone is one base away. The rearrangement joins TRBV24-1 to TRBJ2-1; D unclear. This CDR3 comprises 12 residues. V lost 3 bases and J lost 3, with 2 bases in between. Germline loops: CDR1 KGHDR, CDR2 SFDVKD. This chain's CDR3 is CATSDGYNEQFF. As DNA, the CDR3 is TGTGCCACCAGTGATGGCTACAATGAGCAGTTCTTC.

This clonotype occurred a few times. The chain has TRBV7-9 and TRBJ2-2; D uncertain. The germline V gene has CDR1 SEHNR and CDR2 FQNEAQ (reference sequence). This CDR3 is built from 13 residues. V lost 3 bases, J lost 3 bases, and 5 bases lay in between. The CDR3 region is CASSLAYTGELFF. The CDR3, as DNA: TGTGCCAGCAGCTTGGCGTACACCGGGGAGCTGTTTTTT.

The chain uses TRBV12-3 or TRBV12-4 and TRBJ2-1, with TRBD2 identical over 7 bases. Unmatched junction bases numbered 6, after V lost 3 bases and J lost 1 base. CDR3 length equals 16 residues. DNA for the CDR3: TGTGCCAGCAGTTTGGCGGCGGGAGTGTCCTACAATGAGCAGTTCTTC. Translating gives CASSLAAGVSYNEQFF.

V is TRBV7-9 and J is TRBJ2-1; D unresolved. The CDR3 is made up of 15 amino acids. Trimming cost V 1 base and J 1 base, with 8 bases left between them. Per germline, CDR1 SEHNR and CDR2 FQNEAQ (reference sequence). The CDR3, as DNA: TGTGCCAGCAGCTTAGAGACCCTGTCCTACAATGAGCAGTTCTTC. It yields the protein CASSLETLSYNEQFF.

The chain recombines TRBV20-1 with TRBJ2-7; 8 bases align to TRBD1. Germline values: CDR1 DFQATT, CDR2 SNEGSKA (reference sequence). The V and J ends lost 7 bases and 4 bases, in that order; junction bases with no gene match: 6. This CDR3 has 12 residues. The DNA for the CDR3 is TGCAGTGGGACAGGGAAGATTTACGAGCAGTACTTC. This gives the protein CSGTGKIYEQYF.

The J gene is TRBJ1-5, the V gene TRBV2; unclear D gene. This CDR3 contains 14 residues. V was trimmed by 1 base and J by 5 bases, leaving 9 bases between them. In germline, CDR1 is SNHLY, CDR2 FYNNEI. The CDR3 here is CASSEDARYQPQHF. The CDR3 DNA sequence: TGTGCCAGCAGTGAAGACGCCAGATATCAGCCCCAGCATTTT.

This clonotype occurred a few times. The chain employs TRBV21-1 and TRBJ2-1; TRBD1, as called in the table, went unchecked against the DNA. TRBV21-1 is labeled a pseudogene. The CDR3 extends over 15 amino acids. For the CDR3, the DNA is TGTGCCAGCAGCAAACTGAGGGGGTTAAACAATGAGCAGTTCTTC. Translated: CASSKLRGLNNEQFF.

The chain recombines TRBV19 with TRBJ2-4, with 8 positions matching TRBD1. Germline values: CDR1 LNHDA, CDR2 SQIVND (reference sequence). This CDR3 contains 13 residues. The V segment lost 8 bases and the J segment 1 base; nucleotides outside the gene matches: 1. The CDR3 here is CASGDRAKNIQYF. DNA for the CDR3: TGTGCCAGTGGGGACAGGGCCAAAAACATTCAGTACTTC.

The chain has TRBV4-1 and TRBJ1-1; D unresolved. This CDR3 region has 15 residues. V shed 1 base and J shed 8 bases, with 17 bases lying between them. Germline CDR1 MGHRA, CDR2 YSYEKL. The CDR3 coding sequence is TGCGCCAGCAGCCAAGCGAGCAGTTCTACCTCCGAAGCTTTCTTT. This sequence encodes CASSQASSSTSEAFF.